The clone carrying this T cell receptor beta chain occurred a few times. The sample originates from a study of blood T cell repertoires in COVID-19. CDR3 length: 18 residues. The V gene's germline CDR1 is SGHVS and CDR2 FNYEAQ. The germline V and J ends were trimmed by 2 bases and 0 bases, with 17 bases remaining between them. Generated by immunoSEQ multiplex PCR, the TCRdb table keeps only in-frame clones and is missing some. Here the sample spans 300,000 to 400,000 clones, 88% being singletons. This chain links TRBV7-6 with TRBJ1-3, with D possibly matching TRBD1 (5 bases). The sequence came from a woman between 25 and 40 years old with acute COVID-19. Sequenced material: PBMCs or T cells enriched from blood (not recorded which). CDR3 amino acids: CASSLWSPAGRSGNTIYF. For the CDR3, the DNA is TGTGCCAGCAGCTTATGGTCCCCAGCAGGGCGCTCTGGAAACACCATATATTTT.